What follows are 10 T cell receptor beta chains derived from one specimen sequenced in a study of blood T cell repertoires in COVID-19. The table came from immunoSEQ multiplex PCR; TCRdb's copy has only in-frame clones and leaves some out. The table lists around 220,000 clones, 80% of them singletons. The material sequenced was PBMCs or T cells enriched from blood (not recorded which). The receptor set was obtained from a middle-aged woman with acute COVID-19.

The V and J genes are TRBV18 and TRBJ2-5; 9 bases line up with TRBD1. There are 15 residues in the CDR3. After removal of 4 bases from V and 5 bases from J, the junction contained 8 bases not matched to a gene. Germline V gene sequence: CDR1 KGHSH, CDR2 LQKENI. CDR3: CASSREQGAAETQYF. DNA of the CDR3: TGTGCCAGCTCACGGGAACAGGGGGCGGCGGAGACCCAGTACTTC. The entire variable domain, with the rest obtained from reference TRBV18 and TRBJ2-5, is as follows: NAGVMQNPRHLVRRRGQEARLRCSPMKGHSHVYWYRQLPEEGLKFMVYLQKENIIDESGMPKERFSAEFPKEGPSILRIQQVVRGDSAAYFCASSREQGAAETQYFGPGTRLLVL.

The gene calls are TRBV19 and TRBJ1-2, with a possible D match to TRBD1 (5 bases). V dropped 3 bases and J dropped 8 bases, with 16 bases sitting between them. The CDR3 sequence is 14 residues long. Germline loops: CDR1 LNHDA, CDR2 SQIVND (reference sequence). Here the CDR3 reads CASSIQRTMSGYTF. CDR3 bases: TGTGCCAGTAGTATCCAGAGGACAATGAGCGGCTACACCTTC.

The rearrangement links TRBV7-8 to TRBJ1-4, with D tentatively TRBD1 (5 bases). V shed 5 bases and J shed 3 bases, with 13 bases lying between them. Germline assignment: CDR1 SGHVS and CDR2 FQNEAQ. CDR3 length equals 15 residues. The CDR3 region has the DNA TGTGCCAGCAGCCCAGGGTCCAGGTCTAATGAAAAACTGTTTTTT. As protein: CASSPGSRSNEKLFF.

This rearrangement joins TRBV5-1 to TRBJ1-5; 7 bases fit TRBD1. Germline V lookup: CDR1 SGHRS, CDR2 YFSETQ. This CDR3 is built from 15 residues. The V and J ends lost 2 bases and 7 bases, in that order; junction bases with no gene match: 9. CDR3 DNA sequence: TGCGCCAGCAGCTTCGGCCAGGGGGAAGGACAGCCCCAGCATTTT. It is translated as CASSFGQGEGQPQHF.

This chain joins TRBV7-9 and TRBJ2-7; perhaps TRBD1 as D (5 bases). CDR3 size: 14 residues. V gave up 5 bases and J gave up 6 bases, with 17 bases separating them. Germline V gene lookup returns CDR1 SEHNR and CDR2 FQNEAQ (reference sequence). CDR3 residues: CASSLVDSAGEQYF. The DNA for the CDR3 is TGTGCCAGCAGCCTGGTTGACAGCGCTGGCGAGCAGTACTTC.

This clone was seen just once. The chain employs TRBV6-2 or TRBV6-3 and TRBJ1-5; a possible D gene is TRBD1 (6 bases). The V end lost 6 bases, the J end lost 3 bases, and 15 bases lay between the germline ends. This CDR3 is built from 15 residues. The germline gives CDR1 MNHEY, CDR2 SVGEGT. CDR3 DNA: TGTGCCAGCAGCCACCTGGGGGCTAACAATCAGCCCCAGCATTTT. Translation: CASSHLGANNQPQHF.

This clone was picked up one time. The V gene is TRBV7-2, the J gene TRBJ2-5, with D perhaps TRBD2 (6 bases). Germline V lookup: CDR1 SGHTA, CDR2 FQGNSA. The CDR3 runs to 15 residues. V lost 2 bases to trimming and J lost 3 bases, with 13 bases between them. The CDR3 here is CASSLYGGKEETQYF. DNA of the CDR3: TGTGCCAGCAGCTTATACGGGGGAAAAGAAGAGACCCAGTACTTC.

V is TRBV25-1 and J is TRBJ2-7; 11 nucleotides align to TRBD2. This CDR3 is 16 amino acids long. The germline gives CDR1 MGHDK, CDR2 SYGVNS. Germline trimming cut 3 bases from V and 6 bases from J; bases unmatched to any gene: 10. CDR3 amino acids: CASSESSSGRRGEQYF. The DNA of the CDR3 is TGTGCCAGCAGTGAGTCCTCTAGCGGGAGGCGCGGCGAGCAGTACTTC.

This chain joins TRBV9 and TRBJ1-4; D is possibly TRBD1 (5 bases). V lost 5 bases and J lost 6, with 11 bases in between. From germline, CDR1 is SGDLS and CDR2 YYNGEE. CDR3 size: 13 residues. CDR3 amino acids: CASSGVGDEKLFF. The DNA of the CDR3 is TGTGCCAGCAGTGGAGTAGGGGATGAAAAACTGTTTTTT.

Of note for this clone: Other DNA sequences of this sample code for an identical CDR3. This chain uses TRBV5-1 with TRBJ1-2; D may be TRBD1 (5 bases). The V gene's germline CDR1 is SGHRS and CDR2 YFSETQ. The CDR3 runs 14 residues. Trimming shortened V by 2 bases and J by 3 bases, and 11 bases separated the two germline ends. CDR3 sequence (DNA): TGCGCCAGCAGCTTAGGTCAGGGTGACTATGGCTACACCTTC. Translation gives CASSLGQGDYGYTF.